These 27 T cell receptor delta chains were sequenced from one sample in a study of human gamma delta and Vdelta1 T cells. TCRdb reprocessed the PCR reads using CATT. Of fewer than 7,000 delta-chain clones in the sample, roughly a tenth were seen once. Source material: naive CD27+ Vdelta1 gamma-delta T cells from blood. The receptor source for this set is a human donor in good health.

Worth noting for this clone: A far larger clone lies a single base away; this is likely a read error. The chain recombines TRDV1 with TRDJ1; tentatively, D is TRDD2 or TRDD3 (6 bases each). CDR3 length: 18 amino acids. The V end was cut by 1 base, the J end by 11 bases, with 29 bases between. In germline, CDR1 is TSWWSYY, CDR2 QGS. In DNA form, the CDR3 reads TGTGCTCTTGGGGAACGGCCTTCCAGGGTGGGGATTCGATCGGGTCTCATCTTT. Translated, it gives CALGERPSRVGIRSGLIF.

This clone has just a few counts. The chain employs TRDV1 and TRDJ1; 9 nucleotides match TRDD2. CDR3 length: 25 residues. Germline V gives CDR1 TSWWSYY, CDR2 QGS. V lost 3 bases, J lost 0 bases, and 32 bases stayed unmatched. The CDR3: CALGDGLPTRYWGKSHPLYTDKLIF. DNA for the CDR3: TGTGCTCTTGGGGACGGCCTTCCTACCCGATATTGGGGGAAATCACACCCCTTGTACACCGATAAACTCATCTTT.

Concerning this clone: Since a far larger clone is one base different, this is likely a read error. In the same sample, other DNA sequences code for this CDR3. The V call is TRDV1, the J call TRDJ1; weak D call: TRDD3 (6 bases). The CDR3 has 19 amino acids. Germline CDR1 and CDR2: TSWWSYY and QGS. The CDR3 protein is CALGELSLSKGMRPDKLIF. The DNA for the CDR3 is TGTGCTCTTGGGGAACTCTCCCTCAGTAAGGGGATGAGGCCCGATAAGCTCATCTTT.

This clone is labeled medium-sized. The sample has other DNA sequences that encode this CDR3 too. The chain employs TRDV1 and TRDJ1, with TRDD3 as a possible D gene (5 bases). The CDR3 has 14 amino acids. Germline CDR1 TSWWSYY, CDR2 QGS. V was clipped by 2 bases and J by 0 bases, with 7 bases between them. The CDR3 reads CALGEVGYTDKLIF. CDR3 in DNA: TGTGCTCTTGGGGAAGTGGGGTACACCGATAAACTCATCTTT.

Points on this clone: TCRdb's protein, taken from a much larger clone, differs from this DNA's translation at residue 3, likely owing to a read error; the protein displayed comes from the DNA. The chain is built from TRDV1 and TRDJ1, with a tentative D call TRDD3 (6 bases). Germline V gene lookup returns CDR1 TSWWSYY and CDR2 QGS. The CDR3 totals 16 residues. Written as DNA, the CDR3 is TGTGCTCCTGGGGAAAGAAGAAGGCGTCGCACCGATAAACTCATCTTT. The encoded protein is CAPGERRRRRTDKLIF.

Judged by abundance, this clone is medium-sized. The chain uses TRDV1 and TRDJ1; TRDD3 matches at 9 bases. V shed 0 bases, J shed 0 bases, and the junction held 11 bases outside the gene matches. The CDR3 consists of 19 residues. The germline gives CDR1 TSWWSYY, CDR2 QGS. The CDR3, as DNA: TGTGCTCTTGGGGAACTTCGTACTGGGGGACGTCCGTACACCGATAAACTCATCTTT. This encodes CALGELRTGGRPYTDKLIF.

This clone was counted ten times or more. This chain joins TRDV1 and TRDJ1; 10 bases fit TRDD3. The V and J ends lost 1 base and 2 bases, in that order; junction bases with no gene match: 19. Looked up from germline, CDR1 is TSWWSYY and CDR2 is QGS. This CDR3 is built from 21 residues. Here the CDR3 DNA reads TGTGCTCTTGGGGAACGGGAACTACGGCGCTGGGGGATAGTAATAACCGATAAACTCATCTTT. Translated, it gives CALGERELRRWGIVITDKLIF.

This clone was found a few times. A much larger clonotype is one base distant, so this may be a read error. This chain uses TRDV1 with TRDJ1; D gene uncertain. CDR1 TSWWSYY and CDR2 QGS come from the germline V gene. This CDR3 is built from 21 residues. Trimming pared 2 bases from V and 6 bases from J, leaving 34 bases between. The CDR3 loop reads CALGEAEVPRSGLRRLYKLIF. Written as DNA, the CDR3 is TGTGCTCTTGGGGAAGCCGAAGTTCCCCGGAGCGGTCTGCGTCGTCTGTATAAACTCATCTTT.

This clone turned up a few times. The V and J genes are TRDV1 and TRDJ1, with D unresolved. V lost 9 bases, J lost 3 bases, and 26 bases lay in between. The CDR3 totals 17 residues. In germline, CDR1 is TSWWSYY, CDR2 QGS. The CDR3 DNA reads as TGTGCTCTGGAGTACGCGGGCCAACGTATACAAGCCGATAAACTCATCTTT. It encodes CALEYAGQRIQADKLIF.

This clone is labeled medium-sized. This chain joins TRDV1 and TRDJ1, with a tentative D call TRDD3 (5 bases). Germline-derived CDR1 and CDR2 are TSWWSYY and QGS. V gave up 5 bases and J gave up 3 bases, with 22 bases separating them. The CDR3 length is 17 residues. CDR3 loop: CALGRHHGIDSADKLIF. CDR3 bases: TGTGCTCTTGGGCGGCACCACGGGATTGATTCTGCCGATAAACTCATCTTT.

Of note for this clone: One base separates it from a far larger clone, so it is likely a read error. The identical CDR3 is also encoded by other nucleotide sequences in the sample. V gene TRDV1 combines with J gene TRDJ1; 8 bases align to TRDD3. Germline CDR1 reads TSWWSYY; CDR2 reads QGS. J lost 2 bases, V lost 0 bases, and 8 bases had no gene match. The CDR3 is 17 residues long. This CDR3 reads CALGELLGDTKTDKLIF. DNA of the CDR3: TGTGCTCTTGGGGAACTACTAGGGGATACAAAAACCGATAAACTCATCTTT.

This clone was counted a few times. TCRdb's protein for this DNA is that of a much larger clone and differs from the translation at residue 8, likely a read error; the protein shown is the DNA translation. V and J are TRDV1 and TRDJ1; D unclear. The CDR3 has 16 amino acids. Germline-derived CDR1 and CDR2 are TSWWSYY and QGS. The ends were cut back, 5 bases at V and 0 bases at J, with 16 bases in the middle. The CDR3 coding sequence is TGTGCTCTTGGGCCCCTGGTCCAGAAGTACACCGATAAACTCATCTTT. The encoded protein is CALGPLVQKYTDKLIF.

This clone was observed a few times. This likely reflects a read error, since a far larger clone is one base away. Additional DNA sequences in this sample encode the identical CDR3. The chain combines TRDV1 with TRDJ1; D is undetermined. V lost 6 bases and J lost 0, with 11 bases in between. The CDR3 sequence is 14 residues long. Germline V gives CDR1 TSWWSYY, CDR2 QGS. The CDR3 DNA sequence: TGTGCTCTTGGAGAGCGGACTTACACCGATAAACTCATCTTT. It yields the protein CALGERTYTDKLIF.

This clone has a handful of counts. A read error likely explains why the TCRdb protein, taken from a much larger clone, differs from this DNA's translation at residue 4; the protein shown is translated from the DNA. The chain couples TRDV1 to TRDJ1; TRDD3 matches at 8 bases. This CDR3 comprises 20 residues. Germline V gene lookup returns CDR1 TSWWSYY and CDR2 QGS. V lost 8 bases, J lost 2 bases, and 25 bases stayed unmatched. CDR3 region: CALRRSARPLNTGGTDKLIF. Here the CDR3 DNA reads TGTGCTCTTAGGAGATCGGCGCGGCCTTTAAATACTGGGGGGACCGATAAACTCATCTTT.

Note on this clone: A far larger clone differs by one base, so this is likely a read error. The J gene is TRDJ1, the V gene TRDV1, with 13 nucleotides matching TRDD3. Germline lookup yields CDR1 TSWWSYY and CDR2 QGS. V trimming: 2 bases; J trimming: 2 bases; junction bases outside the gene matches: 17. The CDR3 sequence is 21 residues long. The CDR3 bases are TGTGCTCTTGGGGAAGCTCATTCGGGGTACTGGGGGATACGAAGTACCGATAAACTCATCTTT. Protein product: CALGEAHSGYWGIRSTDKLIF.

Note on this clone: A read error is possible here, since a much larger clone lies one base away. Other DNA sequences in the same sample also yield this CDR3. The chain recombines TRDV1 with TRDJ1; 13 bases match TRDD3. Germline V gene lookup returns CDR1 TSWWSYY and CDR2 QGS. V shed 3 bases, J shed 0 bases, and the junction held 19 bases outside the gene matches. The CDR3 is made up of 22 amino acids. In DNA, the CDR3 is TGTGCTCTTGGGGATCCTACCCTACCGCGTACTGGGGGATACGCGTACACCGATAAACTCATCTTT. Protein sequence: CALGDPTLPRTGGYAYTDKLIF.

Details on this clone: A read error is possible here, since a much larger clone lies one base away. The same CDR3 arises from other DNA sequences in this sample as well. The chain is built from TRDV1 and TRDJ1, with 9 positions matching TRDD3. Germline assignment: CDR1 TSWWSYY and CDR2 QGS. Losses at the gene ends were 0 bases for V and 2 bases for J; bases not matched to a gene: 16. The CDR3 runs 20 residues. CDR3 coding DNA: TGTGCTCTTGGGGAACTAGCACGATTAAGACAGGGGATACGGACCGATAAACTCATCTTT. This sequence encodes CALGELARLRQGIRTDKLIF.

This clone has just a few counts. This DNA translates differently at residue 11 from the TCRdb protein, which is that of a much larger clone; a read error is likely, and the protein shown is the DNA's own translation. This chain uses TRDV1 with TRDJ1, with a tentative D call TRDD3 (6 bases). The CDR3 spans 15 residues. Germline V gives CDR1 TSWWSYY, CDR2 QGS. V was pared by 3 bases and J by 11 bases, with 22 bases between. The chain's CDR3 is CALGERGWRGRPLIF. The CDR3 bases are TGTGCTCTTGGGGAGCGTGGTTGGAGGGGGAGACCCCTCATCTTT.

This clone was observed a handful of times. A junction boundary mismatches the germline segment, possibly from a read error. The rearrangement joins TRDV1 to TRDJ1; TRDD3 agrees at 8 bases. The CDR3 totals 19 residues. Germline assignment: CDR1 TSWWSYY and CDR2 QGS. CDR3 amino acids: CALGEIARLGVRHTDKPIF. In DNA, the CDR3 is TGTGCTCTTGGGGAAATCGCGAGACTGGGGGTCAGACACACCGATAAACCCATCTTT.

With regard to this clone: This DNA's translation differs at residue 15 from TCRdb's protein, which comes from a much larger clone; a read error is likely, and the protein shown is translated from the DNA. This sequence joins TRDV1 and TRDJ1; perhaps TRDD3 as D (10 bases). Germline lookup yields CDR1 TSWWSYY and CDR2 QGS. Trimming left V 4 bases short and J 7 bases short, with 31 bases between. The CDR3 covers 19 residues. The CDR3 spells CALGGLPTRTGGLGVKLIF. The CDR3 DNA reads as TGTGCTCTTGGGGGCCTTCCTACACGTACTGGGGGATTAGGCGTTAAACTCATCTTT.

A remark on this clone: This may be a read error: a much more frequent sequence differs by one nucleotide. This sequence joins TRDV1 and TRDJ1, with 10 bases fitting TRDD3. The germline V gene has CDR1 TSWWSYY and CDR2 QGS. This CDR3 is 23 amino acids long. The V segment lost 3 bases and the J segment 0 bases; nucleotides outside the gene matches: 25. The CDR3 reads CALGDHFLSPRTGGSRYTDKLIF. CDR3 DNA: TGTGCTCTTGGGGACCACTTCCTTTCCCCGCGTACTGGGGGATCCCGCTACACCGATAAACTCATCTTT.

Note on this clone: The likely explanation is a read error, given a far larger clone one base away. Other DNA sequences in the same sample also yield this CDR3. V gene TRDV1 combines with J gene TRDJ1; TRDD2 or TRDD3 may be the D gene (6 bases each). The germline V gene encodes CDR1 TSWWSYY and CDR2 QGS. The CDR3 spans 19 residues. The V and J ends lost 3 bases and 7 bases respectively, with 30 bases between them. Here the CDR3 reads CALGDPAFRVLGGRGKLIF. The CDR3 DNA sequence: TGTGCTCTTGGGGACCCTGCCTTCCGCGTACTGGGAGGGAGGGGTAAACTCATCTTT.

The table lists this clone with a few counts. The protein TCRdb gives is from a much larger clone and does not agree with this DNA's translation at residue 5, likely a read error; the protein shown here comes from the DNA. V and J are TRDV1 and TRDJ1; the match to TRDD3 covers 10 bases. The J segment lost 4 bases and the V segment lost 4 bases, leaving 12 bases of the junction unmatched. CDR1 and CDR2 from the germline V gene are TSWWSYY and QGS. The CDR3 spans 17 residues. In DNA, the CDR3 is TGTGCTCTTGGGGGAGTCGTCACTGGGGGATGGGTCGATAAACTCATCTTT. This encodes CALGGVVTGGWVDKLIF.

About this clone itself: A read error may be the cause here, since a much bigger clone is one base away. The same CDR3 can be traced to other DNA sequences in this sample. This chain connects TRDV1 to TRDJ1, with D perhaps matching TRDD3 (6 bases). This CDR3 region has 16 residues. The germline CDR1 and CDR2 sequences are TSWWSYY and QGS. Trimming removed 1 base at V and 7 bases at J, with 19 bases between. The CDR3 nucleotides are TGTGCTCTTGGGGAACGGATACTTGGGGCCCCCCGTAAACTCATCTTT. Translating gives CALGERILGAPRKLIF.

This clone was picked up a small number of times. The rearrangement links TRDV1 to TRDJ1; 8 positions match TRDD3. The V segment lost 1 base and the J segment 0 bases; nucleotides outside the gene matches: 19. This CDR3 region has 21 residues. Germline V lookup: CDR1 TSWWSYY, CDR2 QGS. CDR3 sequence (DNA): TGTGCTCTTGGGGAACAAGGAAGAGTGGTACTTGGGGGATCGTACACCGATAAACTCATCTTT. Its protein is CALGEQGRVVLGGSYTDKLIF.

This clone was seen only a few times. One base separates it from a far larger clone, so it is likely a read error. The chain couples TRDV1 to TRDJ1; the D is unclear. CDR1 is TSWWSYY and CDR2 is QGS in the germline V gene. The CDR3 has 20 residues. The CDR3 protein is CALGEYFHTRWAQRTGKLIF. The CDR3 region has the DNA TGTGCTCTTGGGGAATACTTTCATACTAGGTGGGCCCAGAGGACCGGTAAACTCATCTTT.

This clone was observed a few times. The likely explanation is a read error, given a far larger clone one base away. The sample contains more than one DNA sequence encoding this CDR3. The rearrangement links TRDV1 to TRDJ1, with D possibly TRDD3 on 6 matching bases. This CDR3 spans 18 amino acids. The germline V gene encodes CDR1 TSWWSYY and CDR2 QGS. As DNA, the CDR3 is TGCGCTCTTGGGGGCCTTAGGCCCAACACCCGGTACACCGATAAACTCATCTTT. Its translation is CALGGLRPNTRYTDKLIF.